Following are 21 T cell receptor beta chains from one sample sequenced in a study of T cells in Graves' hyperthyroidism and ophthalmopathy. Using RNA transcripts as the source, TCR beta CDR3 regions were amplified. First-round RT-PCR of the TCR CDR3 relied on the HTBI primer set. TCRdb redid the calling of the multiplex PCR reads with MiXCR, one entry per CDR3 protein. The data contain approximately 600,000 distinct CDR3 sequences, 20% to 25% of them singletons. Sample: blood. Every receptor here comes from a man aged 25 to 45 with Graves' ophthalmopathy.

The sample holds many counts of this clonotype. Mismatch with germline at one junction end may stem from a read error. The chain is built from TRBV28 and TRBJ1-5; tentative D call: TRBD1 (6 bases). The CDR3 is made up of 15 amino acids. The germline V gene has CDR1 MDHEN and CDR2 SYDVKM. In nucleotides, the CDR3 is TGCGCCAGCAGCTTGACAGGAGATAGCAATCAGCCCCAGCATTTT. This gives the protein CASSLTGDSNQPQHF.

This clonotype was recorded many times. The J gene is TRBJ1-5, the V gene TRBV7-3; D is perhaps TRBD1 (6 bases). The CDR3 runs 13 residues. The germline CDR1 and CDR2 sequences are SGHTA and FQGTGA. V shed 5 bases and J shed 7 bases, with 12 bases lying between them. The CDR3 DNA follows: TGTGCCAGCAGCACACACCAGGGGCAGCCCCAGCATTTT. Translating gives CASSTHQGQPQHF.

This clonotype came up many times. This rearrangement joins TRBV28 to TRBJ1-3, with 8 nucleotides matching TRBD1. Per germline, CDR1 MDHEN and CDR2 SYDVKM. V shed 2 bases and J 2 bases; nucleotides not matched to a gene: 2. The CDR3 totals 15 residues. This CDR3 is CASSLGTGTGNTIYF. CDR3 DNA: TGTGCCAGCAGTTTAGGGACAGGTACTGGAAACACCATATATTTT.

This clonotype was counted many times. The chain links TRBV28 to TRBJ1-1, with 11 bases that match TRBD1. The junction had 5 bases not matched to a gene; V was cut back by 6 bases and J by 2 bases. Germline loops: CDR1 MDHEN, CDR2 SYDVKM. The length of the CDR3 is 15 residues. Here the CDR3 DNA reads TGTGCCAGCAGGGAGGACAGGGGGCTCAACACTGAAGCTTTCTTT. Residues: CASREDRGLNTEAFF.

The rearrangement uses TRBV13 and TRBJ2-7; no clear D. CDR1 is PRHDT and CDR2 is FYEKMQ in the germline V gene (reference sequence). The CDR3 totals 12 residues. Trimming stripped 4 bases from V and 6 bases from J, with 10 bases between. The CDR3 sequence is CASSSRSGEQYF. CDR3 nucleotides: TGTGCCAGCAGCTCAAGGTCCGGCGAGCAGTACTTC.

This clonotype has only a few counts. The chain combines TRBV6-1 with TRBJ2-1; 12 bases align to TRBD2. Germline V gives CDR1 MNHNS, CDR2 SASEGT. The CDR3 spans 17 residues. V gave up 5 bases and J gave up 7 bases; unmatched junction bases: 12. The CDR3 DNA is TGTGCCAGCAGTCCCGGCCTGACTAGCGGGAGAGTTAATGAGCAGTTCTTC. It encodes CASSPGLTSGRVNEQFF.

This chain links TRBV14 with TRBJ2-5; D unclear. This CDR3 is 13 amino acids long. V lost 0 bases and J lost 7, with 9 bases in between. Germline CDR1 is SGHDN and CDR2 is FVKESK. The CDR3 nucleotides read TGTGCCAGCAGCCAAGATAGGGTCGGGACCCAGTACTTC. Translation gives CASSQDRVGTQYF.

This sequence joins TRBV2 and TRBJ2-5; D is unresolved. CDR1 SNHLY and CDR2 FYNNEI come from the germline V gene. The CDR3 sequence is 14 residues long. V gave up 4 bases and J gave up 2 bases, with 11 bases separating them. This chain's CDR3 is CASSVGTNQETQYF. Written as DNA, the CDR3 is TGTGCCAGCAGTGTGGGTACTAATCAAGAGACCCAGTACTTC.

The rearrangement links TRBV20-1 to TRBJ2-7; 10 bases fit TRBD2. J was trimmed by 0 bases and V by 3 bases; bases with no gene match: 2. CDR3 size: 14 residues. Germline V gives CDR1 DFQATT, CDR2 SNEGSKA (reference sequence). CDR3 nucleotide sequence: TGCAGTGCTAGGACTAGCGGGTTCTCCTACGAGCAGTACTTC. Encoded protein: CSARTSGFSYEQYF.

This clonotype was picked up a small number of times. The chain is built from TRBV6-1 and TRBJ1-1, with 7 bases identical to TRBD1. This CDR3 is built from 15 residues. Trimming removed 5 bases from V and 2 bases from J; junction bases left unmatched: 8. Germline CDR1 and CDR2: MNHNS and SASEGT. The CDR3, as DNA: TGTGCCAGCAGTAGGACAGGAGGGATTAACACTGAAGCTTTCTTT. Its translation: CASSRTGGINTEAFF.

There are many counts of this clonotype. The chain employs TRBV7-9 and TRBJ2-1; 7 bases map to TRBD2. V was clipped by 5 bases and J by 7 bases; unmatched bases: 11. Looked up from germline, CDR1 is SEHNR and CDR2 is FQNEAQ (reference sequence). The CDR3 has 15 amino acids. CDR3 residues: CASSVFRGGGNEQFF. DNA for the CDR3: TGTGCCAGCAGCGTATTCCGTGGGGGGGGGAATGAGCAGTTCTTC. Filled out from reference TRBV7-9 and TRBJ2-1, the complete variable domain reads DTGVSQNPRHKITKRGQNVTFRCDPISEHNRLYWYRQTLGQGPEFLTYFQNEAQLEKSRLLSDRFSAERPKGSFSTLEIQRTEQGDSAMYLCASSVFRGGGNEQFFGPGTRLTVL.

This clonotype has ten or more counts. CDR3 DNA: TGTGCCAGCAGCCAAGATGGGTTAGCTAATTCACCCCTCCACTTT. Translating gives CASSQDGLANSPLHF. This chain links TRBV4-2 with TRBJ1-6, with D unresolved. This CDR3 comprises 15 residues. The V gene lost 0 bases and the J gene lost 6 bases, with 9 bases spanning the gap. Germline values: CDR1 LGHNA, CDR2 YNFKEQ.

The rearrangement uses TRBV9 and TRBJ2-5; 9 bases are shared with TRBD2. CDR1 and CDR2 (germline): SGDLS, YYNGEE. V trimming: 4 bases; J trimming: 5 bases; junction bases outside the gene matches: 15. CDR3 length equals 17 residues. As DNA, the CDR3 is TGTGCCAGCAGCCCCCGAATCAGAGTAGCGGGAGTTGAGACCCAGTACTTC. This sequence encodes CASSPRIRVAGVETQYF.

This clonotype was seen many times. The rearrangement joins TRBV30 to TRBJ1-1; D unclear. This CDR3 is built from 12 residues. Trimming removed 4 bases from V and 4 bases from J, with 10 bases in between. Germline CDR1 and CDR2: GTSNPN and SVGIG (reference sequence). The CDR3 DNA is TGTGCCTGGAACCACCCTCGCACTGAAGCTTTCTTT. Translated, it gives CAWNHPRTEAFF. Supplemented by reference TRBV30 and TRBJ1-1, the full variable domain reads SQTIHQWPATLVQPVGSPLSLECTVEGTSNPNLYWYRQAAGRGLQLLFYSVGIGQISSEVPQNLSASRPQDRQFILSSKKLLLSDSGFYLCAWNHPRTEAFFGQGTRLTVV.

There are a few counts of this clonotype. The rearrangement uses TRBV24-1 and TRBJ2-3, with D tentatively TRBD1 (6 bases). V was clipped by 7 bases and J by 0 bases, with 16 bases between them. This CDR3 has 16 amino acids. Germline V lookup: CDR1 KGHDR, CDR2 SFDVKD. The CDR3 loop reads CATSKRDTTSTDTQYF. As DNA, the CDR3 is TGTGCCACCAGCAAGAGGGACACCACTAGCACAGATACGCAGTATTTT.

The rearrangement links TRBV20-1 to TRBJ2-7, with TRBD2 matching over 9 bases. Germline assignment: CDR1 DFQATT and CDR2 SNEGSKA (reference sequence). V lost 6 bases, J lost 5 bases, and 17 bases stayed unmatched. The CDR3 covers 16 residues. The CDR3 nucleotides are TGCAGTGCCACCCAGGGTAGCGGGGGCCGAGGGGACGAGCAGTACTTC. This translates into CSATQGSGGRGDEQYF.

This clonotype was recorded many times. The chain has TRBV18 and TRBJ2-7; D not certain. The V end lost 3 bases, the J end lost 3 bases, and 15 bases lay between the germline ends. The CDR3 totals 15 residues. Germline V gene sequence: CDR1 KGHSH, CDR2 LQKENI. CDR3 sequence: CASSPEEGSRYEQYF. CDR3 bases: TGTGCCAGCTCACCTGAAGAAGGATCACGCTACGAGCAGTACTTC.

The DNA for the CDR3 is TGTGCCATCAGTGATCCTACTAGCGGTACTATCAATGAGCAGTTCTTC. Translating gives CAISDPTSGTINEQFF. This chain uses TRBV10-3 with TRBJ2-1; TRBD2 aligns across 8 bases. This CDR3 is 16 amino acids long. CDR1 and CDR2 (germline): ENHRY, SYGVKD. The junction had 10 bases not matched to a gene; V was cut back by 3 bases and J by 6 bases.

The CDR3 sequence is CASSQGSQGADTQYF. CDR3 sequence (DNA): TGTGCCAGCAGCCAAGGATCCCAGGGTGCGGATACGCAGTATTTT. The V gene is TRBV4-2, the J gene TRBJ2-3; D is possibly TRBD1 (5 bases). The CDR3 length is 15 residues. Germline lookup yields CDR1 LGHNA and CDR2 YNFKEQ. With 1 base removed from V and 6 bases from J, the gap between germline ends came to 14 bases.

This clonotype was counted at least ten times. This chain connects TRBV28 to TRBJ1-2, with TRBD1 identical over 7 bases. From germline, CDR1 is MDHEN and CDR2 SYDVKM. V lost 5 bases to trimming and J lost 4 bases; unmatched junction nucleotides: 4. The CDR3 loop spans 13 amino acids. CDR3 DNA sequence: TGTGCCAGCAGTAAAGGGACAGTCTATGGCTACACCTTC. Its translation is CASSKGTVYGYTF.

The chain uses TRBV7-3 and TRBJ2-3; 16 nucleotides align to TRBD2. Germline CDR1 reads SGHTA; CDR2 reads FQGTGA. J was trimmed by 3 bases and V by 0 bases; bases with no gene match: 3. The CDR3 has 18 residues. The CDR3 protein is CASSLTGTSGRATDTQYF. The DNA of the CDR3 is TGTGCCAGCAGCTTAACCGGGACTAGCGGGAGGGCGACAGATACGCAGTATTTT.